This T cell receptor beta chain was sequenced during a study of cytomegalovirus exposure and HLA in healthy donors. V was clipped by 5 bases and J by 3 bases, with 19 bases between them. This CDR3 comprises 16 residues. The V gene's germline CDR1 is MNHEY and CDR2 SMNVEV (reference sequence). The PCR contained 60 Vbeta and 13 Jbeta primers. The method was immunoSEQ multiplex PCR; TCRdb's version includes in-frame clones alone and lacks a portion of them. This sample's table reports some 110,000 clones. The sequenced sample consisted of PBMCs. The receptor comes from a man aged 35-49 years in good health and CMV-seropositive. The chain combines TRBV27 with TRBJ1-1; possibly TRBD1 for D (5 bases). For the CDR3, the DNA is TGTGCCAGCAGTCCACCCCCGACAGTGGGCTACACTGAAGCTTTCTTT. This encodes CASSPPPTVGYTEAFF.